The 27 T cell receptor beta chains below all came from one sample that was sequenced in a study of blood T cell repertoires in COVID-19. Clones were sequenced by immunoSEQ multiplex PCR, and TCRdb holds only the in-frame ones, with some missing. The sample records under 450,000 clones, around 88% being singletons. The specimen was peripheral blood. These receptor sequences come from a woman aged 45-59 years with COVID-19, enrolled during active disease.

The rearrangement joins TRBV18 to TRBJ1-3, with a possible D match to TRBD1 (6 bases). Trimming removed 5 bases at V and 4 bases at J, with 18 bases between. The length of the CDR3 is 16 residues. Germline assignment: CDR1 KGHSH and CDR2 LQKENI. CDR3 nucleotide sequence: TGTGCCAGCTCATCGAGTCTCGACAGGTCCGGAAACACCATATATTTT. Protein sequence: CASSSSLDRSGNTIYF.

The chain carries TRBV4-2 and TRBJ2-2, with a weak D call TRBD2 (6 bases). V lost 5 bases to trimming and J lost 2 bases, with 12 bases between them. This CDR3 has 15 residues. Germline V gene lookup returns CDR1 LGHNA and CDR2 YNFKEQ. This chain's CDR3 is CASSRGGANTGELFF. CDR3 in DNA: TGTGCCAGCAGCAGGGGCGGGGCAAACACCGGGGAGCTGTTTTTT.

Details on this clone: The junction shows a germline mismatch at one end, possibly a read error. Written as DNA, the CDR3 is TGTGCCAGCAGTTACTCACGGGACAGCGTTTGGTTC. Translated, it gives CASSYSRDSVWF. This sequence joins TRBV6-6 and TRBJ2-4; TRBD1 matches 7 bases. The CDR3 runs 12 residues. Germline V gene sequence: CDR1 MNHNY, CDR2 SVGAGI (reference sequence).

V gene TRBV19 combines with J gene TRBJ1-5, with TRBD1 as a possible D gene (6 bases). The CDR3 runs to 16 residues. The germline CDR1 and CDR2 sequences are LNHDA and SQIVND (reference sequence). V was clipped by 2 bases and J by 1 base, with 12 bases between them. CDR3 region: CASSINRVESNQPQHF. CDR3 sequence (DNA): TGTGCCAGTAGTATAAACAGGGTTGAGAGCAATCAGCCCCAGCATTTT.

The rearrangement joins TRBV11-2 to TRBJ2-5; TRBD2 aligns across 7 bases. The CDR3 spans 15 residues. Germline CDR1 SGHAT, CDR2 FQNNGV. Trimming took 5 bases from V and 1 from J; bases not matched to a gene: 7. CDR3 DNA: TGTGCCAGCAGCCCCTTGTGGGGGGGCCAAGAGACCCAGTACTTC. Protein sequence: CASSPLWGGQETQYF.

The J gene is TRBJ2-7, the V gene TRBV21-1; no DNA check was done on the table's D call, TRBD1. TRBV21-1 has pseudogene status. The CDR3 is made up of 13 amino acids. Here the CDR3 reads CASSWTGDHEQYF. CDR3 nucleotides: TGTGCCAGCAGCTGGACAGGGGACCACGAGCAGTACTTC.

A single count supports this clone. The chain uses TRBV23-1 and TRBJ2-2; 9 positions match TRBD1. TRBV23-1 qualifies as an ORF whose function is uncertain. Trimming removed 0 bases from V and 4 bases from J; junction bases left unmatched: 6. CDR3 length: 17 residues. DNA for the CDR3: TGCGCCAGCAGTCAATCTCCGGGACAGGGATGCACCGGGGAGCTGTTTTTT. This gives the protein CASSQSPGQGCTGELFF.

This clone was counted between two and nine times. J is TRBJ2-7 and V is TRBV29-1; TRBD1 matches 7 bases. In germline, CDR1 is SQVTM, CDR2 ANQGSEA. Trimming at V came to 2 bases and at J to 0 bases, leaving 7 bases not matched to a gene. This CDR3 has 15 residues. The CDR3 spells CSVETGVLPSYEQYF. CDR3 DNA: TGCAGCGTTGAAACAGGGGTCCTTCCCTCCTACGAGCAGTACTTC.

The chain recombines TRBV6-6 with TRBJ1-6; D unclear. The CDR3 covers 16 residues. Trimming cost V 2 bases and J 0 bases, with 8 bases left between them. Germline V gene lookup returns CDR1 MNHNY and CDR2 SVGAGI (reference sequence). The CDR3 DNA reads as TGTGCCAGCAGTTACGGTCCGAGCTCCTATAATTCACCCCTCCACTTT. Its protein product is CASSYGPSSYNSPLHF.

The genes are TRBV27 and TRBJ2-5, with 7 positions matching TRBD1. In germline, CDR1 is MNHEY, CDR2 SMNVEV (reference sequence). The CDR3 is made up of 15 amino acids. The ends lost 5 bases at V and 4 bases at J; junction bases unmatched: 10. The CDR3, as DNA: TGTGCCAGCAGTCTACGCCGGGACAGTACAGAGACCCAGTACTTC. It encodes CASSLRRDSTETQYF.

The CDR3 here is CASSQGLRGRDYGYTF. CDR3 sequence (DNA): TGCGCCAGCAGCCAAGGCCTACGGGGGAGGGACTATGGCTACACCTTC. V and J are TRBV4-1 and TRBJ1-2; TRBD1 is a possible D gene (5 bases). The CDR3 has 16 residues. Germline lookup yields CDR1 MGHRA and CDR2 YSYEKL. V was cut by 1 base and J by 3 bases, with 15 bases left in between.

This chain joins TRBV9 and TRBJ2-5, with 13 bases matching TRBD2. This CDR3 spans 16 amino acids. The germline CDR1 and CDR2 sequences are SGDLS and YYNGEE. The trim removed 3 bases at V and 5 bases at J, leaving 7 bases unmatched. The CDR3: CASSGTSGGRSETQYF. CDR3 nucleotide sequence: TGTGCCAGCAGCGGGACTAGCGGGGGAAGATCGGAGACCCAGTACTTC.

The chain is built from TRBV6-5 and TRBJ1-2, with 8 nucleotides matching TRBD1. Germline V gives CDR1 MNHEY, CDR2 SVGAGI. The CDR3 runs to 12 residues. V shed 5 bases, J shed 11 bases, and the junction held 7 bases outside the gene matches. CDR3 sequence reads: CASSPRDRRYTF. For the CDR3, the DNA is TGTGCCAGCAGTCCCCGGGACAGGAGATACACCTTC.

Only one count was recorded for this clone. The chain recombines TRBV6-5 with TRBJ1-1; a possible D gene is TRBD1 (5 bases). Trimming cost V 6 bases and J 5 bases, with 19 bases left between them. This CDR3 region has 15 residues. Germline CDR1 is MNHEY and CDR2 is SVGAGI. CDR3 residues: CASSPDRLGKTEAFF. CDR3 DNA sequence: TGTGCCAGCAGCCCCGACAGACTTGGGAAGACTGAAGCTTTCTTT.

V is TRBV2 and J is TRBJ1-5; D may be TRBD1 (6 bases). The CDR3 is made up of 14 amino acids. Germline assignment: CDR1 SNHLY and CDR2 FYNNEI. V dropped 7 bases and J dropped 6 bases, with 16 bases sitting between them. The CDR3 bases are TGTGCCAGCAATCTCAGGGGCAGGGGTCAGCCCCAGCATTTT. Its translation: CASNLRGRGQPQHF.

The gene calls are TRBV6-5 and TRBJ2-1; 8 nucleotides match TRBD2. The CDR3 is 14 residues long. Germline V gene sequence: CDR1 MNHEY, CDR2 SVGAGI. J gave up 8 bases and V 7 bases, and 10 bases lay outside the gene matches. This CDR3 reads CASTAGGSRDEQFF. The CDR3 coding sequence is TGTGCCAGCACGGCGGGGGGTAGTAGGGATGAGCAGTTCTTC.

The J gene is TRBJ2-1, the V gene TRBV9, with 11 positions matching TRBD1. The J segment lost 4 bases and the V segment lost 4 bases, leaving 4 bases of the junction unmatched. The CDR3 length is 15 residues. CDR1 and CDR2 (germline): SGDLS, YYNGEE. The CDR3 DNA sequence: TGTGCCAGCAGCTTCCGGGACAGGGGGTACAATGAGCAGTTCTTC. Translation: CASSFRDRGYNEQFF. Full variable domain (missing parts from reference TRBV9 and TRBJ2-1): DSGVTQTPKHLITATGQRVTLRCSPRSGDLSVYWYQQSLDQGLQFLIQYYNGEERAKGNILERFSAQQFPDLHSELNLSSLELGDSALYFCASSFRDRGYNEQFFGPGTRLTVL.

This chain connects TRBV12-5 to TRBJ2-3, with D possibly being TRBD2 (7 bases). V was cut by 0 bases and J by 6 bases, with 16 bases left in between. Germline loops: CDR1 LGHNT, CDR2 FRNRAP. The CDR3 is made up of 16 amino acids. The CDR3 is CASGLVLGGREDTQYF. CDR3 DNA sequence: TGTGCTAGTGGTTTGGTACTGGGGGGGCGGGAGGATACGCAGTATTTT.

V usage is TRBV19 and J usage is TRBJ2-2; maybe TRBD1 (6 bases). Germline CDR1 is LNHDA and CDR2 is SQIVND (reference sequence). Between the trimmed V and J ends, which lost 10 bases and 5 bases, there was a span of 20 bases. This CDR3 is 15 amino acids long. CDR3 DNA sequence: TGTGCCACTCGAACATCAGACAGGCGGACCGGGGAGCTGTTTTTT. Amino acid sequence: CATRTSDRRTGELFF.

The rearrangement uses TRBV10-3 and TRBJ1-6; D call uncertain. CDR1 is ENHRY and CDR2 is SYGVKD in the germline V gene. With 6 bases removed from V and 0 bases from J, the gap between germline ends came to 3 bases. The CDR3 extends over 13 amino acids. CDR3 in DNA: TGTGCCATCAGGGCCTCCTATAATTCACCCCTCCACTTT. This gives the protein CAIRASYNSPLHF.

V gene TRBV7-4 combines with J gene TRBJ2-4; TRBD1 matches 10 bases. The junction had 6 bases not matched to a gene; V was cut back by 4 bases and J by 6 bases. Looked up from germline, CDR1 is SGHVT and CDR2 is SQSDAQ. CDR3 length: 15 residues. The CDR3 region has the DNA TGTGCCAGCAGCTCGCCCGGGACAGGGGTAAACATTCAGTACTTC. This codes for CASSSPGTGVNIQYF.

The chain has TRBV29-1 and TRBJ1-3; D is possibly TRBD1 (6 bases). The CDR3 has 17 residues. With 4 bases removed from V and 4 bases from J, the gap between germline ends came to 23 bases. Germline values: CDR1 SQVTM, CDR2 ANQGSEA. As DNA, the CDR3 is TGCAGCGTTGTCACTATGGGGGCAGGTGTTCAGGGAAACACCATATATTTT. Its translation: CSVVTMGAGVQGNTIYF.

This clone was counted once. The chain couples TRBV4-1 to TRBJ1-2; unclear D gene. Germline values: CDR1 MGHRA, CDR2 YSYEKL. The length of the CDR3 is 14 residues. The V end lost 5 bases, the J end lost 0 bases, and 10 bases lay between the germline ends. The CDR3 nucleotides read TGCGCCAGCAGCTTAGACGGGGCTAACTATGGCTACACCTTC. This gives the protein CASSLDGANYGYTF.

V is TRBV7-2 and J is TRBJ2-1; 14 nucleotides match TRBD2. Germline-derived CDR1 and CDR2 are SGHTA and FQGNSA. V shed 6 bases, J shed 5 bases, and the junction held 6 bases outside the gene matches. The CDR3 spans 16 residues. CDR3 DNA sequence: TGTGCCAGCAGGACTAGCGGGGGGGCGAGAAACAATGAGCAGTTCTTC. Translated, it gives CASRTSGGARNNEQFF.

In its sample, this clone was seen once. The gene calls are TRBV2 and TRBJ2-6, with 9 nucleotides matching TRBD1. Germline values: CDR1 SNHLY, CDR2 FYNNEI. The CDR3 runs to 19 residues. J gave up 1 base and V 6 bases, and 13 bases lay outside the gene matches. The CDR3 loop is CASRANSGQGLSGANVLTF. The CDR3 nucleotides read TGTGCCAGCAGGGCGAACTCTGGACAGGGGCTATCTGGGGCCAACGTCCTGACTTTC.

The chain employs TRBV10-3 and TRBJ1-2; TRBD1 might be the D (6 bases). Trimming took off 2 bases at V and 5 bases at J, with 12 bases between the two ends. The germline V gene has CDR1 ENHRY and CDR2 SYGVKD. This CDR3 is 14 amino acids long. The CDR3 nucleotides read TGTGCCATCAGTGAGGCGGGCAGGGGTTATGGCTACACCTTC. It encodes CAISEAGRGYGYTF.

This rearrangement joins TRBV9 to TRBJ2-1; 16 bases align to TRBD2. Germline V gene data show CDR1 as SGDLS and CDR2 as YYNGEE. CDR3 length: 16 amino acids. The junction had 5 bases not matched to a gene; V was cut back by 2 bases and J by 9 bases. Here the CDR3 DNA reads TGTGCCAGCAGCGTGGGACTAGCGGGGGGGCCGGGTGAGCAGTTCTTC. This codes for CASSVGLAGGPGEQFF.